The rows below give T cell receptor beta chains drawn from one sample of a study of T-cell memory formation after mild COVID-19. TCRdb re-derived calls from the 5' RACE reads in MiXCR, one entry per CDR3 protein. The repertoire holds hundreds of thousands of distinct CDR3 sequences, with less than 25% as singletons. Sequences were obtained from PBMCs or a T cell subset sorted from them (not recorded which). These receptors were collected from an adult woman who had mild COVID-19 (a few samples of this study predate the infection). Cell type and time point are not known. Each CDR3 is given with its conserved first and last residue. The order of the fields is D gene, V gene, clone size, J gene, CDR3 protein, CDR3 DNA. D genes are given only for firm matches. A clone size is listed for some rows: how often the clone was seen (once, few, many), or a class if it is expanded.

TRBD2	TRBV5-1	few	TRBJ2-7	CASSREGRYEQYF	TGCGCCAGCAGCCGGGAGGGTCGGTACGAGCAGTACTTC
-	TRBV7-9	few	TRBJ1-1	CASCQGSRNTEAFF	TGTGCCAGCTGTCAGGGCAGCAGGAACACTGAAGCTTTCTTT
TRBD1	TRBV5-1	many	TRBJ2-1	CASSLRDSRTNEQFF	TGCGCCAGCAGCCTCCGGGACAGCAGGACCAATGAGCAGTTCTTC
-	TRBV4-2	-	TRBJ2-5	CASSRTYPPETQYF	TGTGCCAGCAGCCGGACTTACCCCCCAGAGACCCAGTACTTC
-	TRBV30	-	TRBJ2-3	CAWTGRDGTDTQYF	TGTGCCTGGACAGGCAGGGACGGCACAGATACGCAGTATTTT
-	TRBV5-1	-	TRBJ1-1	CASSSAAGLAEAFF	TGCGCCAGCAGCTCTGCAGCGGGGCTTGCTGAAGCTTTCTTT
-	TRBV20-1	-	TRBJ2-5	CSARREQETQYF	TGCAGTGCTAGAAGGGAGCAAGAGACCCAGTACTTC
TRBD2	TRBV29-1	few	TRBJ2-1	CSVDGVLWGGRSEQFF	TGCAGCGTTGACGGAGTTCTGTGGGGCGGGAGGAGCGAGCAGTTCTTC
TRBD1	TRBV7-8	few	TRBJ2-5	CASSIRGRRQETQYF	TGTGCCAGCAGCATAAGGGGGCGGAGGCAAGAGACCCAGTACTTC
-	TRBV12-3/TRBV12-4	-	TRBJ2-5	CASSLSLRETQYF	TGTGCCAGCAGTTTATCTCTAAGAGAGACCCAGTACTTC
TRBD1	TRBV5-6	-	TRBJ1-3	CASSSGGGLAGNTIYF	TGTGCCAGCAGCTCAGGGGGCGGATTAGCTGGAAACACCATATATTTT
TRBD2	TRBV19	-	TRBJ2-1	CASSIVGLAGAGNEQFF	TGTGCCAGTAGTATAGTAGGTCTAGCGGGAGCGGGCAATGAGCAGTTCTTC
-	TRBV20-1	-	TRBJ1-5	CSAQMEGHQPQHF	TGCAGTGCCCAGATGGAGGGGCACCAGCCCCAGCATTTT
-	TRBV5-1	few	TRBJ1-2	CASSGSRQEHNYGYTF	TGCGCCAGCAGTGGCTCTCGGCAGGAACATAACTATGGCTACACCTTC
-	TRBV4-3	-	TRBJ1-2	CASSQDFGRANYGYTF	TGCGCCAGCAGCCAAGATTTCGGGAGGGCTAACTATGGCTACACCTTC
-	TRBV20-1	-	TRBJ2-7	CSASDVADSYEQYF	TGCAGTGCTAGTGATGTTGCAGATTCCTACGAGCAGTACTTC
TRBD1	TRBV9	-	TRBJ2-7	CASSPRDRPRYEQYF	TGTGCCAGCAGCCCCCGGGACAGACCTCGCTACGAGCAGTACTTC
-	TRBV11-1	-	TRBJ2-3	CASSLDASRAPDTQYF	TGTGCCAGCAGCTTAGACGCGTCCAGGGCCCCAGATACGCAGTATTTT
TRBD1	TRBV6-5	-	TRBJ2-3	CASRATGAPTSTDTQYF	TGTGCCAGCAGGGCAACAGGGGCTCCGACTAGCACAGATACGCAGTATTTT
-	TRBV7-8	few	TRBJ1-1	CASSLEGDTNTEAFF	TGTGCCAGCAGCTTAGAGGGGGACACCAACACTGAAGCTTTCTTT
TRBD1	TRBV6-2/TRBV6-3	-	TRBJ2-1	CASLLQGVYNEQFF	TGTGCCAGCCTCCTACAGGGGGTCTACAATGAGCAGTTCTTC
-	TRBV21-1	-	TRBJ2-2	CASSKTGRDTGELFF	TGTGCCAGCAGCAAAACAGGACGGGACACCGGGGAGCTGTTTTTT
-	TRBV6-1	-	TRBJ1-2	CASRGLGGYGYTF	TGTGCCAGCAGGGGCTTGGGGGGGTATGGCTACACCTTC
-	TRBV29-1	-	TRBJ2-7	CSAGVRGITYEQYF	TGCAGCGCCGGGGTCAGGGGAATTACCTACGAGCAGTACTTC
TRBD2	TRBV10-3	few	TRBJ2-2	CAISESWRESTGELFF	TGTGCCATCAGTGAGTCATGGCGGGAGAGCACCGGGGAGCTGTTTTTT
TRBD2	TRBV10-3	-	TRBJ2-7	CAISSVAGVGEQYF	TGTGCCATCAGTTCAGTAGCGGGGGTAGGCGAGCAGTACTTC
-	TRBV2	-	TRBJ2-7	CASRILRGDLNEQYF	TGTGCCAGCAGAATCCTCAGGGGGGATTTAAACGAGCAGTACTTC
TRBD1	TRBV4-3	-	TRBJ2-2	CASSQDDRVAGELFF	TGCGCCAGCAGCCAAGATGACAGGGTGGCCGGGGAGCTGTTTTTT
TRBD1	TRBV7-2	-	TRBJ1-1	CASSLTGGDPEAFF	TGTGCCAGCAGCTTGACAGGGGGCGATCCTGAAGCTTTCTTT
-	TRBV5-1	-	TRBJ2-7	CASSLDAPYEQYF	TGCGCCAGCAGCCTGGACGCCCCATACGAGCAGTACTTC
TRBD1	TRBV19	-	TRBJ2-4	CASSEQGDGAKNIQYF	TGTGCCAGTAGTGAACAGGGGGACGGTGCCAAAAACATTCAGTACTTC
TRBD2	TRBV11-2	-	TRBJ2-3	CASRISGSWADTQYF	TGTGCCAGCAGAATTAGCGGGAGCTGGGCGGATACGCAGTATTTT
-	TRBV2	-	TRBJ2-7	CASRPEAISYEQYF	TGTGCCAGCAGACCCGAGGCCATTTCCTACGAGCAGTACTTC
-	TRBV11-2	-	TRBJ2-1	CASSPLLVNEQFF	TGTGCCAGCAGCCCGCTTTTGGTCAATGAGCAGTTCTTC
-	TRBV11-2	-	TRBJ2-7	CASSLPREVPEQYF	TGTGCCAGCAGCTTACCCAGGGAGGTTCCCGAGCAGTACTTC
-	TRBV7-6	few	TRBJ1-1	CASSLKPYDHGGPSMNTEAFF	TGTGCCAGCAGCTTAAAGCCCTACGACCACGGGGGCCCATCAATGAACACTGAAGCTTTCTTT
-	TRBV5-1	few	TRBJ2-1	CASSSGVRSSYNEQFF	TGCGCCAGCAGCTCCGGGGTGAGGAGCTCCTACAATGAGCAGTTCTTC
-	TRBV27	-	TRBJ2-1	CASSLGQGTSNEQFF	TGTGCCAGCAGTTTGGGGCAGGGGACATCTAATGAGCAGTTCTTC
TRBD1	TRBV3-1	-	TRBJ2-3	CASSPGQGGRTDTQYF	TGTGCCAGCAGCCCCGGACAGGGGGGACGGACAGATACGCAGTATTTT
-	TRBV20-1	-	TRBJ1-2	CSARTRTAYGYTF	TGCAGTGCTAGAACCCGGACAGCTTATGGCTACACCTTC
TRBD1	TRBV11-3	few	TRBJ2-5	CASSSRWTGGVVQETQYF	TGTGCCAGCAGCTCCAGATGGACAGGGGGGGTAGTCCAAGAGACCCAGTACTTC
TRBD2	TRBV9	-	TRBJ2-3	CASSVSYGGGSRTDTQYF	TGTGCCAGCAGCGTAAGCTATGGCGGGGGGTCGCGCACAGATACGCAGTATTTT
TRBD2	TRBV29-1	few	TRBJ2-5	CSVDGEPGLAGGYQETQYF	TGCAGCGTTGATGGCGAACCGGGACTAGCGGGAGGATATCAAGAGACCCAGTACTTC
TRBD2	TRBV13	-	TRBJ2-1	CASSLGLAGVQDEQFF	TGTGCCAGCAGCTTAGGACTAGCGGGAGTTCAGGATGAGCAGTTCTTC
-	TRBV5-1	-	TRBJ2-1	CASRPQGANEQFF	TGCGCCAGCAGGCCGCAAGGGGCCAATGAGCAGTTCTTC
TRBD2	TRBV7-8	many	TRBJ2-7	CASSKRLAGDFEQYF	TGTGCCAGCAGCAAGCGACTAGCGGGGGATTTTGAGCAGTACTTC
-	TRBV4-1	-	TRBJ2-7	CASSQEGAGPYEQYF	TGCGCCAGCAGCCAAGAGGGAGCAGGGCCTTACGAGCAGTACTTC
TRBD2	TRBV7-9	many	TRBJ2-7	CASSQRGRSSYEQYF	TGTGCCAGCAGCCAGCGGGGCAGATCCTCCTACGAGCAGTACTTC
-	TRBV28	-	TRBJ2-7	CASSTYSGYEQYF	TGTGCCAGCAGCACCTATAGCGGCTACGAGCAGTACTTC